The T cell receptor beta chain described here comes from a study of blood T cells in healthy people across ages. As concerns this clonotype: Its target is unknown.

Germline values: CDR1 SGHRS, CDR2 YFSETQ. V was shortened by 0 bases and J by 4 bases, with 10 bases between the two germline ends. There are 15 residues in the CDR3. A minimum of 7 million PBMCs was isolated per sample. A second PCR of 7 to 11 cycles used a sample-barcoded 5' primer and a J-beta primer mix. TCRdb recomputed calls from the 5' RACE reads with MiXCR, one row per CDR3 protein. This sample has under 750,000 distinct CDR3 sequences, with 40% to 55% found just once. Regarding the study as a whole: Older individuals had lower TCR beta diversity per million T cells (the decline was roughly linear).

The sequence was collected from a man older than 75 in good health. Sequencing used blood. J is TRBJ1-4 and V is TRBV5-1; possibly TRBD1 for D (6 bases). The CDR3, as DNA: TGCGCCAGCAGCTTGGAGGGGGAGAGTAATGAAAAACTGTTTTTT. This translates into CASSLEGESNEKLFF.